This TCR beta chain was found in a study of beta chain features in type 1 diabetes. Study-level results: Junctions at VDJ sites from type 1 diabetes patients had fewer insertions and more deletions.

Sequencing targeted expressed TCRB transcripts, as all isolated RNA had been reverse transcribed. Method: immunoSEQ multiplex PCR; TCRdb's copy keeps in-frame clones and lacks some. The sample lists under 900,000 clones, 15% to 20% occurring once. V was clipped by 8 bases and J by 5 bases; unmatched bases: 12. Germline V gene data show CDR1 as ENHRY and CDR2 as SYGVKD. The CDR3 runs to 16 residues. This clone was observed a few times. The antigen is unknown. The TCR comes from a woman between 18 and 30 years old in good health. The sequencing sample was made of naive CD4+ T cells from blood. The V and J genes are TRBV10-3 and TRBJ2-5, with TRBD1 matching 12 bases. CDR3 bases: TGTGCCATCGGTCAAACCGGGACAGGGGGCGTTGAGACCCAGTACTTC. Amino acid sequence: CAIGQTGTGGVETQYF.